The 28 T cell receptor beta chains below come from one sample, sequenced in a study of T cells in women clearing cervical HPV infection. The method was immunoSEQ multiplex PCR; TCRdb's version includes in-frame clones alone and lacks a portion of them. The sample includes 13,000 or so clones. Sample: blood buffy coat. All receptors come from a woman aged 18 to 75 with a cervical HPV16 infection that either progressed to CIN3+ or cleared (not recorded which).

Partial CDR3 DNA: TGTGCCAGCTCACCACCATCGACGGGAAGGGGTCACGAG. Protein: CASSPPSTGRGHE. Given in full, the CDR3 is CASSPPSTGRGHEQYF. The chain carries TRBV18 and TRBJ2-7, with D perhaps being TRBD1 or TRBD2 (5 bases each). The read terminates 3 residues ahead of where the CDR3 ends, so the germline J gene completes it. Germline values: CDR1 KGHSH, CDR2 LQKENI. The CDR3 spans 16 residues. The V end lost 0 bases, the J end lost 5 bases, and 17 bases lay between the germline ends.

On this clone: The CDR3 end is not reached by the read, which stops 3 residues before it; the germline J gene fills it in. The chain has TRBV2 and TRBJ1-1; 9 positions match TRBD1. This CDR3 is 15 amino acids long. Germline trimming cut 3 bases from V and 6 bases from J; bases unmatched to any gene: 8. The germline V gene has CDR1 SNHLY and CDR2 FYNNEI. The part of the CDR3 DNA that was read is TGTGCCAGCAGTGAGCCACAGGGGGCAATGGCTGAA. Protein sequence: CASSEPQGAMAE. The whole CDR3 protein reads CASSEPQGAMAEAFF.

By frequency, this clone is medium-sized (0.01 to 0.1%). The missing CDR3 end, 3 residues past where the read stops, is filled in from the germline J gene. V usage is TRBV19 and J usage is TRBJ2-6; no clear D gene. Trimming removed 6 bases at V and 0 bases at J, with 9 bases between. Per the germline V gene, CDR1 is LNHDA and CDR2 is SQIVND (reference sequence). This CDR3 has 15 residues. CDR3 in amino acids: CASRKVSSGANVLTF. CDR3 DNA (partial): TGTGCCAGTAGGAAGGTGAGCTCTGGGGCCAACGTC.

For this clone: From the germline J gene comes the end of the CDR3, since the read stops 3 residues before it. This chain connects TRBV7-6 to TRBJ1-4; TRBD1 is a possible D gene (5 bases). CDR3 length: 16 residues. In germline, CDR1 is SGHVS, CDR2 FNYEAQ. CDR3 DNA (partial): TGTGCCAGCAGCCCTCAACTGTCCTCTGGGGCCAACGTA. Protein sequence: CASSPQLSSGANV. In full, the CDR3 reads CASSPQLSSGANVLFF. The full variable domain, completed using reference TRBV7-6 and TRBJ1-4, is GAGVSQSPRYKVTKRGQDVALRCDPISGHVSLYWYRQALGQGPEFLTYFNYEAQQDKSGLPNDRFSAERPEGSISTLTIQRTEQRDSAMYRCASSPQLSSGANVLFFGSGTQLSVL.

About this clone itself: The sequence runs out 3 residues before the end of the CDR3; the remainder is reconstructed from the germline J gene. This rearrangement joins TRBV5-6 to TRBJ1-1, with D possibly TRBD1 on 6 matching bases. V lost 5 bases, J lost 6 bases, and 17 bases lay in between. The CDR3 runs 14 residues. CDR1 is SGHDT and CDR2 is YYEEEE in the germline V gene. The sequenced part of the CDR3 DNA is TGTGCCAGCAGGTTATCAGGGGAAACCGCTGAA. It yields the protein CASRLSGETAE. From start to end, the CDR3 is CASRLSGETAEAFF.

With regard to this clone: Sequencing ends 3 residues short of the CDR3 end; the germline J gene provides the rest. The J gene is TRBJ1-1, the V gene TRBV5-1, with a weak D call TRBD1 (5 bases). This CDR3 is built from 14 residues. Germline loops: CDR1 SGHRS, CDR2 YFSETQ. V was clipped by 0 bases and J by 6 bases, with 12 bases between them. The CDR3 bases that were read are TGCGCCAGCAGCTTGGCGGCAGGGATCCCTGAA. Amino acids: CASSLAAGIPE. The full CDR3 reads CASSLAAGIPEAFF.

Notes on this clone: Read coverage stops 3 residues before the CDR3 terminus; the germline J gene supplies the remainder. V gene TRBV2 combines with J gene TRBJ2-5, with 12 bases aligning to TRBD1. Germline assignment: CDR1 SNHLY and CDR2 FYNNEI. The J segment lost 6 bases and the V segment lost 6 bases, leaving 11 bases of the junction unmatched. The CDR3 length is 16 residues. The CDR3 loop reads CASRLMPGQGAQTQYF. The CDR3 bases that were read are TGTGCCAGCAGGCTGATGCCGGGACAGGGGGCGCAGACC. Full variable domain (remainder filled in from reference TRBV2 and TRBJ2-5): EPEVTQTPSHQVTQMGQEVILRCVPISNHLYFYWYRQILGQKVEFLVSFYNNEISEKSEIFDDQFSVERPDGSNFTLKIRSTKLEDSAMYFCASRLMPGQGAQTQYFGPGTRLLVL.

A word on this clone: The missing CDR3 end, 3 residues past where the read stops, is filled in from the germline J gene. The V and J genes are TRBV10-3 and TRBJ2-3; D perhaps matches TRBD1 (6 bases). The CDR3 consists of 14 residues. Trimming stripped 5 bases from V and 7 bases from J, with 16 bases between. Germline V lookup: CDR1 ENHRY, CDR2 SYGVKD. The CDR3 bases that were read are TGTGCCATCAGTCGGGACACCAGTGGGAATACG. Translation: CAISRDTSGNT. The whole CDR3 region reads CAISRDTSGNTQYF.

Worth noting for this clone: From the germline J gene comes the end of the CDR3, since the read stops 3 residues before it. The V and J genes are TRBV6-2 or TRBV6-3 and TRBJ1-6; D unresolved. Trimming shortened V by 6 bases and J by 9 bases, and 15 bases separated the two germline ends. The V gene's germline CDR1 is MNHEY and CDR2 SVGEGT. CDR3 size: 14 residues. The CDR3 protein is CASRPALGGSPLHF. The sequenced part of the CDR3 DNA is TGTGCCAGCAGGCCAGCGCTAGGTGGTTCACCC.

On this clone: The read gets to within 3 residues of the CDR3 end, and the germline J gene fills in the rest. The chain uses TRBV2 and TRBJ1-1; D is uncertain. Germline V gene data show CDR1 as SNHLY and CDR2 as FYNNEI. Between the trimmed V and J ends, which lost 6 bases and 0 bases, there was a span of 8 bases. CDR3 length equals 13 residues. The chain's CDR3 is CASRAGVNTEAFF. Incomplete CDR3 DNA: TGTGCCAGCAGGGCCGGGGTGAACACTGAA.

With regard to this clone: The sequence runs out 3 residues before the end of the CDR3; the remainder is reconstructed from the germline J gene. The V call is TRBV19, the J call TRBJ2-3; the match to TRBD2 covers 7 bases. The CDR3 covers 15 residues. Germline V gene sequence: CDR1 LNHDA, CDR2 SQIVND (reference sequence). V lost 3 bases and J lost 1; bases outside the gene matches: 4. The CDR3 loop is CASSMGSGGTDTQYF. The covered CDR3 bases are TGTGCCAGTAGTATGGGAAGCGGGGGCACAGATACG.

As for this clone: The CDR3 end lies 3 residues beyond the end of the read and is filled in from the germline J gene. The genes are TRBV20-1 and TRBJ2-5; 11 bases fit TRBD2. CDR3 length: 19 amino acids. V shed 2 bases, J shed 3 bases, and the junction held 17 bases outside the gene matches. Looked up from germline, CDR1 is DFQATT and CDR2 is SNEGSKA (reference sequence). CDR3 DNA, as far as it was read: TGCAGTGCTAGATCCCCCCGGAGGACTAGCGGGTCCCTAGAAGAGACC. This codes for CSARSPRRTSGSLEET. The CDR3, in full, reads CSARSPRRTSGSLEETQYF.

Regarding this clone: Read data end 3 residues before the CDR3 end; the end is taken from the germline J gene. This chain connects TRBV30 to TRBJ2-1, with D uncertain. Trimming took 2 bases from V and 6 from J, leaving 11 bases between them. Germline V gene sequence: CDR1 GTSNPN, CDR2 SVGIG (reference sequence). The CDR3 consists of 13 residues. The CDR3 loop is CAWSKAPLNEQFF. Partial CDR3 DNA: TGTGCCTGGAGTAAGGCCCCCCTCAATGAG.

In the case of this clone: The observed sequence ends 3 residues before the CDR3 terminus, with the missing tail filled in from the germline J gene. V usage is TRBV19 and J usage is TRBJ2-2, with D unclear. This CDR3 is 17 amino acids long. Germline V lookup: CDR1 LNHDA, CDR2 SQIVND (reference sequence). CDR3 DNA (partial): TGTGCCAGTAGTGTCACCCCCCCCGGGTCCTATAATTCACCG. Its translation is CASSVTPPGSYNSP. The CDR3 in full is CASSVTPPGSYNSPLFF.

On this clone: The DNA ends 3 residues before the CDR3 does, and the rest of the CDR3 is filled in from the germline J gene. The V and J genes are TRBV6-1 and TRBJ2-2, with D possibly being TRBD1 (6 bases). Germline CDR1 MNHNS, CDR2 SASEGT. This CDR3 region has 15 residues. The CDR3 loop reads CASSEDKGGFEKLFF. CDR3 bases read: TGTGCCAGCAGTGAAGACAAAGGGGGTTTCGAAAAG.

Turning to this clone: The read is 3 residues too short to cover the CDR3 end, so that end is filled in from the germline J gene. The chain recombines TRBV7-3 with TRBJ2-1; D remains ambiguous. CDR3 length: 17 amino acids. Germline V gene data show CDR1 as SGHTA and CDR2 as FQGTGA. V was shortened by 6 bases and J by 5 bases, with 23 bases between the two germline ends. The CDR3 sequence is CASSSPRRLGGDNEQFF. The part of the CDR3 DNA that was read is TGTGCCAGCAGTTCCCCCCGCCGTCTAGGTGGTGACAATGAG.

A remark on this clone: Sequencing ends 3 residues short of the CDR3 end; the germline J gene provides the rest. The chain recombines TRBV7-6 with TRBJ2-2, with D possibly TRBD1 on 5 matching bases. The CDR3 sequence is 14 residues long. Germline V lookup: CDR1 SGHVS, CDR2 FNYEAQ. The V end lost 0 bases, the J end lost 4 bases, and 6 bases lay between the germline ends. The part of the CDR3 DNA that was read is TGTGCCAGCAGCTTAGCAGGGGTCACCGGGGAG. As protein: CASSLAGVTGE. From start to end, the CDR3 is CASSLAGVTGELFF.

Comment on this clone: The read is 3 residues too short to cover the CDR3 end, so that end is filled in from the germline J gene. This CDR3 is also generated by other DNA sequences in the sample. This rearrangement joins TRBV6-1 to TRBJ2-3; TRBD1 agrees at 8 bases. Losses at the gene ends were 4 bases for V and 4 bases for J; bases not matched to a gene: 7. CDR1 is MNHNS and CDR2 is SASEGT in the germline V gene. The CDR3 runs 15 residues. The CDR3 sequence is CASSVQGAVSDTQYF. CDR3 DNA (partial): TGTGCCAGCAGTGTCCAGGGGGCTGTGTCAGATACG.

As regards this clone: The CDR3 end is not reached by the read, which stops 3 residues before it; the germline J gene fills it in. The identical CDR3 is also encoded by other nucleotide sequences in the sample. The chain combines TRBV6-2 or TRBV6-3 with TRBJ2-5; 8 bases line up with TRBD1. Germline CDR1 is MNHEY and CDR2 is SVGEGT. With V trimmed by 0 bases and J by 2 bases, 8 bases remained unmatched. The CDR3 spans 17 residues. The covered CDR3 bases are TGTGCCAGCAGTTACTCTGTCAGGGGGCCTACTCAAGAGACC. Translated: CASSYSVRGPTQET. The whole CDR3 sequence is CASSYSVRGPTQETQYF.

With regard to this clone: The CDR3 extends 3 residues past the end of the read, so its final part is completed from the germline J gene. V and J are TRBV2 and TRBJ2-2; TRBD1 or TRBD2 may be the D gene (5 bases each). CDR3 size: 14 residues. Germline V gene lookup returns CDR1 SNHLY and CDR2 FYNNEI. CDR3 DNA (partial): TGTGCCAGCAAAAGAGGGGTAGCTAATGAAAAG. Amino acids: CASKRGVANEK. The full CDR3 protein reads CASKRGVANEKLFF.

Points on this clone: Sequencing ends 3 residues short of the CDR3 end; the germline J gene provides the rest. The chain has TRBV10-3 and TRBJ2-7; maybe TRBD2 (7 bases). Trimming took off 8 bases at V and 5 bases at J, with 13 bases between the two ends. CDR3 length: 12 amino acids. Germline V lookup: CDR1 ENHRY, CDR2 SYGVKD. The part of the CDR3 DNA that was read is TGTGCCATCTCCCGGGGGGCCCACGAG. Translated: CAISRGAHE. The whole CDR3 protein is CAISRGAHEQYF.

The CDR3 here is CASSQVLGQGAYEQYF. Incomplete CDR3 DNA: TGTGCCAGCAGCCAAGTTTTAGGACAGGGGGCCTACGAG. The rearrangement uses TRBV14 and TRBJ2-7, with 10 bases lining up with TRBD1. Read coverage stops 3 residues before the CDR3 terminus; the germline J gene supplies the remainder. J was trimmed by 2 bases and V by 1 base; bases with no gene match: 5. The CDR3 covers 16 residues. Per the germline V gene, CDR1 is SGHDN and CDR2 is FVKESK.

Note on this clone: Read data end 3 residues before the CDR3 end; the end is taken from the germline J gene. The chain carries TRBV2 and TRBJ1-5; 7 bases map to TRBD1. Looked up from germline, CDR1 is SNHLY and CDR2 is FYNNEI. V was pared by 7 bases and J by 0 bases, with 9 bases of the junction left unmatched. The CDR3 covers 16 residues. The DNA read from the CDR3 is TGTGCCAGCAATAGACAGGGAGGACGTAGCAATCAGCCC. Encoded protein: CASNRQGGRSNQP. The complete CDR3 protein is CASNRQGGRSNQPQHF.

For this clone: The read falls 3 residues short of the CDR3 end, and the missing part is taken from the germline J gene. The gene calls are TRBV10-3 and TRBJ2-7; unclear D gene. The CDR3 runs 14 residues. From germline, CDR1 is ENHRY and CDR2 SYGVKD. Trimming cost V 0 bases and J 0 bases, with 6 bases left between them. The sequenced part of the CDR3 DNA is TGTGCCATCAGTGAGTCTCAGAGCTCCTACGAG. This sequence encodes CAISESQSSYE. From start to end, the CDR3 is CAISESQSSYEQYF.

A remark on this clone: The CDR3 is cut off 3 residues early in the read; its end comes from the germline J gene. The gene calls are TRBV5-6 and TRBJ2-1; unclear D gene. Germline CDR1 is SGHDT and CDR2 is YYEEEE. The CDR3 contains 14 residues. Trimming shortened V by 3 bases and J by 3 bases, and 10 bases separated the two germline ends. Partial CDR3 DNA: TGTGCCAGCAGCTCGATCAGTAACTACAATGAG. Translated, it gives CASSSISNYNE. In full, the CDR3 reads CASSSISNYNEQFF.

The CDR3 reads CASSLGQGQGYTF. CDR3 DNA, as far as it was read: TGCGCCAGCAGCTTGGGACAGGGTCAAGGC. The chain combines TRBV5-1 with TRBJ1-2, with 7 bases aligning to TRBD1. With the read ending 3 residues before the CDR3 end, the germline J gene is used to fill in that end. The CDR3 totals 13 residues. Germline CDR1 reads SGHRS; CDR2 reads YFSETQ.

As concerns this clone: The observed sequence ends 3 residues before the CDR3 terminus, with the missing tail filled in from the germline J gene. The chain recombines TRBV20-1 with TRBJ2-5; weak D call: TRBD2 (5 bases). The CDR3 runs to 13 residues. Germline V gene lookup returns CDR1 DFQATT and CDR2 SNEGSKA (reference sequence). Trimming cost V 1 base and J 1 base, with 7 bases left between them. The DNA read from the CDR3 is TGCAGTGCTAGAGTTGCGGGCCAAGAGACC. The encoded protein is CSARVAGQET. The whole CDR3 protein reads CSARVAGQETQYF.

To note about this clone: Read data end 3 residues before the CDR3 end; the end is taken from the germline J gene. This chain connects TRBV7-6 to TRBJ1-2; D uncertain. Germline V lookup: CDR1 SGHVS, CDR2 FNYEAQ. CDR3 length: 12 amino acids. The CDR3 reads CASSLSEYDYTF. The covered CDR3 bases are TGTGCCAGCAGCTTAAGCGAATACGAC.